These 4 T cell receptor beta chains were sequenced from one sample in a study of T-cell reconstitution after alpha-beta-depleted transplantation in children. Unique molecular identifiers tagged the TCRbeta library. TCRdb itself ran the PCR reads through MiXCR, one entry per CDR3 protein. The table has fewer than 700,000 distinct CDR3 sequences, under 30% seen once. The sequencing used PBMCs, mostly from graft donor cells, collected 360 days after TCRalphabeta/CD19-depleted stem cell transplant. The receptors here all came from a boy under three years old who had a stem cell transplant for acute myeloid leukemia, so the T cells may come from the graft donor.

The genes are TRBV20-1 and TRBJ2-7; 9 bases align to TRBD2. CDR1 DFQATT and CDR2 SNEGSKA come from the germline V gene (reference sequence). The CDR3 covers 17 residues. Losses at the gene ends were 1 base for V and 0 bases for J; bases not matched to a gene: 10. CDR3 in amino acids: CSARAVDAGGSSYEQYV. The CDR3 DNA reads TGCAGTGCTAGAGCCGTCGATGCGGGGGGGAGCTCCTACGAGCAGTACGTC.

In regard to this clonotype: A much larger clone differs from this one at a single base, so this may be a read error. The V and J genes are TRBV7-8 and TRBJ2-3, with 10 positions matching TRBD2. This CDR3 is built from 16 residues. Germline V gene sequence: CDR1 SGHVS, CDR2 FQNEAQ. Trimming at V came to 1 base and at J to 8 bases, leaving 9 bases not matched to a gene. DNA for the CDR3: TGTGCCAGCAGCTTAGAAGCGGGGGGGTCAATTATTACGCAGTATTTT. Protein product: CASSLEAGGSIITQYF. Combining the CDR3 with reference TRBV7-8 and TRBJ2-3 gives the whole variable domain GAGVSQSPRYKVAKRGQDVALRCDPISGHVSLFWYQQALGQGPEFLTYFQNEAQLDKSGLPSDRFFAERPEGSVSTLKIQRTQQEDSAVYLCASSLEAGGSIITQYFGPGTRLTVL.

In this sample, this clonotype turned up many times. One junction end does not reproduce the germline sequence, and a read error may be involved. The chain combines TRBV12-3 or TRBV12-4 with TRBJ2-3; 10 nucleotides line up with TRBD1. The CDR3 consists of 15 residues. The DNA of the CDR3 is TGTGCCAGCAGCTTAGGGGACAGGGGTACAGATACGCAGTATTTT. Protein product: CASSLGDRGTDTQYF.

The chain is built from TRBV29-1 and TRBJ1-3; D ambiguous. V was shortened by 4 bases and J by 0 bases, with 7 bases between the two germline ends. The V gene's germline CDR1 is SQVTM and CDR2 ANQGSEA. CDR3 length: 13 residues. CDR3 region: CSVGYTSGNTIYF. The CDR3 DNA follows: TGCAGCGTTGGGTACACCTCTGGAAACACCATATATTTT.